This TCR beta chain came from a study of response to subunit inactivated influenza vaccine. The germline CDR1 and CDR2 sequences are SGHDN and FVKESK. This CDR3 has 14 amino acids. V shed 4 bases and J shed 5 bases, with 12 bases lying between them. TCRdb re-called the RT-PCR reads through MiXCR, storing one row per CDR3 protein. The sample includes hundreds of thousands of distinct CDR3 sequences, approximately 20% seen only once; the top ten take 9% to 12%. Sequences were derived from PBMCs from blood, sampled about 20 months after vaccination. This receptor was obtained from a man in his fifties or sixties who received an inactivated influenza vaccine. The V call is TRBV14, the J call TRBJ1-3; D remains unclear. The CDR3: CASSRHFGRNTIYF. As DNA, the CDR3 is TGTGCCAGCAGCCGCCACTTCGGAAGAAACACCATATATTTT.